These 30 T cell receptor beta chains were sequenced from one sample in a study of shared clonotypes between healthy human individuals. Naive CD8 populations comprised CD45RO-negative cells positively selected for CCR7, excluding terminally differentiated effector memory CD45RA+ cells. Profiling relied on immunoSEQ multiplex PCR, and the TCRdb table lists in-frame clones only, not all of them. The sample holds hundreds of thousands of clones, roughly 98% seen once. What was sequenced was naive CD8+ T cells sorted from blood. These receptors came from a man aged 25 to 40 in good health.

The V and J genes are TRBV5-1 and TRBJ2-7; D ambiguous. CDR1 and CDR2 (germline): SGHRS, YFSETQ. This CDR3 region has 15 residues. V lost 0 bases, J lost 5 bases, and 15 bases lay in between. The CDR3 spells CASSLVGGMIHEQYF. The CDR3 DNA follows: TGCGCCAGCAGCTTGGTCGGCGGAATGATCCACGAGCAGTACTTC.

CDR3 DNA sequence: TGTGCCAGCAGTTCGACCCGGGGACCGCAAGAGACCCAGTACTTC. It is translated as CASSSTRGPQETQYF. V and J are TRBV6-9 and TRBJ2-5; D could derive from TRBD1 or TRBD2 (5 bases each). V lost 4 bases and J 2 bases, leaving 14 bases between the germline ends. The CDR3 has 15 residues. Germline V gene sequence: CDR1 MNHGY, CDR2 SVAAGI.

The chain has TRBV28 and TRBJ2-5; 14 nucleotides align to TRBD2. The trim removed 5 bases at V and 4 bases at J, leaving 6 bases unmatched. The CDR3 spans 16 residues. Germline CDR1 and CDR2: MDHEN and SYDVKM. The CDR3 protein is CASSPGTSGSVETQYF. For the CDR3, the DNA is TGTGCCAGCAGTCCCGGGACTAGCGGGAGTGTAGAGACCCAGTACTTC.

The chain is built from TRBV11-2 and TRBJ2-2; 16 bases agree with TRBD2. The CDR3 extends over 19 amino acids. Germline V gene data show CDR1 as SGHAT and CDR2 as FQNNGV. The V segment lost 1 base and the J segment 4 bases; nucleotides outside the gene matches: 6. The CDR3 sequence is CASSLATGTSGRATGELFF. As DNA, the CDR3 is TGTGCCAGCAGCTTAGCCACCGGGACTAGCGGGAGGGCCACCGGGGAGCTGTTTTTT.

The chain recombines TRBV13 with TRBJ2-2; TRBD1 might be the D (5 bases). The V and J ends lost 5 bases and 3 bases respectively, with 13 bases between them. The CDR3 totals 15 residues. The germline V gene encodes CDR1 PRHDT and CDR2 FYEKMQ (reference sequence). This CDR3 is CASSASQGHTGELFF. In DNA form, the CDR3 reads TGTGCCAGCAGCGCCAGTCAGGGTCACACCGGGGAGCTGTTTTTT.

The gene calls are TRBV19 and TRBJ1-5; 8 bases line up with TRBD1. Trimming at V came to 5 bases and at J to 4 bases, leaving 10 bases not matched to a gene. The germline gives CDR1 LNHDA, CDR2 SQIVND (reference sequence). This CDR3 region has 16 residues. The CDR3 region is CASSDADRGPNQPQHF. DNA of the CDR3: TGTGCCAGTAGTGACGCTGACAGGGGACCGAATCAGCCCCAGCATTTT.

This rearrangement joins TRBV7-2 to TRBJ2-5, with D hard to call. The CDR3 extends over 18 amino acids. Germline CDR1 reads SGHTA; CDR2 reads FQGNSA. With 4 bases removed from V and 1 base from J, the gap between germline ends came to 22 bases. CDR3 DNA: TGTGCCAGCAGCTCGAACCCTAACTCGGGCTACCGCCAAGAGACCCAGTACTTC. Translated, it gives CASSSNPNSGYRQETQYF.

The CDR3 DNA is TGTGCCAGCAGCCCCTGGACTAGCGGCTCCTACGAGCAGTACTTC. As protein: CASSPWTSGSYEQYF. The chain carries TRBV11-2 and TRBJ2-7; 10 positions agree with TRBD2. The germline CDR1 and CDR2 sequences are SGHAT and FQNNGV. The length of the CDR3 is 15 residues. The V and J ends lost 5 bases and 0 bases, in that order; junction bases with no gene match: 4.

Concerning this clone: The identical CDR3 is also encoded by other nucleotide sequences in the sample. The V call is TRBV9, the J call TRBJ2-5; D gene unclear. This CDR3 contains 10 residues. Germline CDR1 reads SGDLS; CDR2 reads YYNGEE. V was pared by 7 bases and J by 4 bases, with 5 bases between. The CDR3 loop is CASAGETQYF. In DNA, the CDR3 is TGTGCCAGCGCCGGAGAGACCCAGTACTTC. Variable domain in full (rest from reference TRBV9 and TRBJ2-5): DSGVTQTPKHLITATGQRVTLRCSPRSGDLSVYWYQQSLDQGLQFLIQYYNGEERAKGNILERFSAQQFPDLHSELNLSSLELGDSALYFCASAGETQYFGPGTRLLVL.

The rearrangement uses TRBV13 and TRBJ2-7, with D hard to call. Between the trimmed V and J ends, which lost 11 bases and 4 bases, there was a span of 12 bases. CDR3 size: 11 residues. Germline-derived CDR1 and CDR2 are PRHDT and FYEKMQ (reference sequence). Here the CDR3 reads CAPFWGYEQYF. The CDR3 DNA is TGTGCCCCTTTCTGGGGTTACGAGCAGTACTTC.

The chain joins TRBV7-9 to TRBJ2-1, with unresolved D. The CDR3 runs 13 residues. CDR1 is SEHNR and CDR2 is FQNEAQ in the germline V gene (reference sequence). V was pared by 4 bases and J by 5 bases, with 9 bases between. CDR3 coding DNA: TGTGCCAGCAGCTCCCGACTTAACAATGAGCAGTTCTTC. Its translation: CASSSRLNNEQFF. Filled out from reference TRBV7-9 and TRBJ2-1, the complete variable domain reads DTGVSQNPRHKITKRGQNVTFRCDPISEHNRLYWYRQTLGQGPEFLTYFQNEAQLEKSRLLSDRFSAERPKGSFSTLEIQRTEQGDSAMYLCASSSRLNNEQFFGPGTRLTVL.

V usage is TRBV7-8 and J usage is TRBJ1-2, with D tentatively TRBD1 (6 bases). With 6 bases removed from V and 2 bases from J, the gap between germline ends came to 19 bases. Germline V gene data show CDR1 as SGHVS and CDR2 as FQNEAQ. There are 16 residues in the CDR3. CDR3 amino acids: CASSFSRQESNYGYTF. CDR3 DNA: TGTGCCAGCAGTTTTAGTCGACAGGAATCCAACTATGGCTACACCTTC.

The rearrangement uses TRBV7-2 and TRBJ2-7; maybe TRBD2 (5 bases). CDR3 length equals 15 residues. V gave up 5 bases and J gave up 2 bases, with 16 bases separating them. Germline V gives CDR1 SGHTA, CDR2 FQGNSA. CDR3 coding DNA: TGTGCCAGCAGCGCCACTAGTACAGCCCCCTACGAGCAGTACTTC. This sequence encodes CASSATSTAPYEQYF.

The chain recombines TRBV19 with TRBJ2-7; D possibly uses TRBD1 or TRBD2 (5 bases each). Trimming left V 10 bases short and J 11 bases short, with 18 bases between. Per the germline V gene, CDR1 is LNHDA and CDR2 is SQIVND (reference sequence). The CDR3 runs to 11 residues. CDR3 sequence reads: CATEQDSMEYF. CDR3 DNA: TGTGCCACCGAACAGGACTCGATGGAGTACTTC.

The rearrangement joins TRBV29-1 to TRBJ1-2, with D possibly matching TRBD1 (6 bases). V was cut by 2 bases and J by 6 bases, with 10 bases left in between. The CDR3 is 12 amino acids. The V gene's germline CDR1 is SQVTM and CDR2 ANQGSEA. The CDR3 bases are TGCAGCGTTGAACCACAGGGTAATGGCTACACCTTC. This sequence encodes CSVEPQGNGYTF.

The chain is built from TRBV27 and TRBJ2-1, with D unclear. This CDR3 spans 14 amino acids. Trimming removed 0 bases from V and 6 bases from J, with 9 bases in between. CDR1 and CDR2 from the germline V gene are MNHEY and SMNVEV (reference sequence). CDR3 nucleotide sequence: TGTGCCAGCAGTTTATCGGTACTACTCAATGAGCAGTTCTTC. Its translation: CASSLSVLLNEQFF.

The chain joins TRBV10-3 to TRBJ2-3; D ambiguous. The CDR3 loop spans 13 amino acids. Germline V CDR1 and CDR2: ENHRY, SYGVKD. V lost 0 bases and J lost 4, with 5 bases in between. The CDR3 DNA reads TGTGCCATCAGTGAGTCCGGGTCAGATACGCAGTATTTT. Amino acids: CAISESGSDTQYF.

This chain connects TRBV6-9 to TRBJ2-7; TRBD2 agrees at 10 bases. J lost 4 bases, V lost 7 bases, and 13 bases had no gene match. This CDR3 has 16 amino acids. Per the germline V gene, CDR1 is MNHGY and CDR2 is SVAAGI. The CDR3 loop is CASTGTSVKLLYEQYF. CDR3 nucleotide sequence: TGTGCCAGCACGGGGACTAGCGTAAAACTATTATACGAGCAGTACTTC.

This sequence joins TRBV29-1 and TRBJ2-2; D is uncertain. The CDR3 spans 11 residues. The V end lost 7 bases, the J end lost 7 bases, and 10 bases lay between the germline ends. Germline CDR1 SQVTM, CDR2 ANQGSEA. The CDR3 DNA is TGCAGCGCAGAGGACGGCGGGGAGCTGTTTTTT. Amino acids: CSAEDGGELFF.

The chain carries TRBV7-9 and TRBJ2-1, with 8 bases fitting TRBD1. Trimming at V came to 5 bases and at J to 3 bases, leaving 15 bases not matched to a gene. This CDR3 spans 18 amino acids. The germline V gene has CDR1 SEHNR and CDR2 FQNEAQ (reference sequence). CDR3: CASSPPGTGQKLYNEQFF. CDR3 coding DNA: TGTGCCAGCAGCCCACCCGGGACAGGTCAAAAGCTCTACAATGAGCAGTTCTTC.

Notes on this clone: Within the sample, other DNA sequences also encode this same CDR3. V is TRBV4-1 and J is TRBJ2-5, with D uncertain. V was clipped by 1 base and J by 5 bases, with 5 bases between them. Germline loops: CDR1 MGHRA, CDR2 YSYEKL. CDR3 length: 12 residues. The CDR3 here is CASSQGKETQYF. The CDR3 DNA reads TGCGCCAGCAGCCAAGGAAAGGAGACCCAGTACTTC.

The rearrangement links TRBV5-4 to TRBJ1-1; tentative D call: TRBD1 (5 bases). Germline V CDR1 and CDR2: SGHNT, YYREEE (reference sequence). Trimming took off 4 bases at V and 7 bases at J, with 14 bases between the two ends. This CDR3 is built from 13 residues. The CDR3 DNA sequence: TGTGCCAGCAGCCTAAAACCAGGGCGTGAAGCTTTCTTT. Its translation: CASSLKPGREAFF. Based on the CDR3 plus reference TRBV5-4 and TRBJ1-1, the full variable domain is ETGVTQSPTHLIKTRGQQVTLRCSSQSGHNTVSWYQQALGQGPQFIFQYYREEENGRGNFPPRFSGLQFPNYSSELNVNALELDDSALYLCASSLKPGREAFFGQGTRLTVV.

V gene TRBV15 combines with J gene TRBJ1-2, with D perhaps TRBD1 (6 bases). Trimming pared 0 bases from V and 1 base from J, leaving 12 bases between. This CDR3 is built from 16 residues. Germline V lookup: CDR1 LNHNV, CDR2 YYDKDF (reference sequence). This CDR3 is CATSRDSDSDNYGYTF. The CDR3 coding sequence is TGTGCCACCAGCAGAGATTCGGACAGCGATAACTATGGCTACACCTTC.

The chain links TRBV6-4 to TRBJ2-7; D is perhaps TRBD1 (6 bases). The CDR3 sequence is 14 residues long. From germline, CDR1 is MRHNA and CDR2 SNTAGT. The germline V and J ends were trimmed by 3 bases and 2 bases, with 11 bases remaining between them. The CDR3 reads CASSEFGGPYEQYF. The DNA of the CDR3 is TGTGCCAGCAGTGAATTTGGGGGCCCCTACGAGCAGTACTTC.

The chain links TRBV7-9 to TRBJ2-7, with D uncertain. The CDR3 contains 11 residues. The ends were cut back, 4 bases at V and 6 bases at J, with 7 bases in the middle. Germline lookup yields CDR1 SEHNR and CDR2 FQNEAQ (reference sequence). DNA of the CDR3: TGTGCCAGCAGCTCTCCCCGCGAGCAGTACTTC. This codes for CASSSPREQYF.

The genes are TRBV6-5 and TRBJ2-7; 10 positions match TRBD1. Germline values: CDR1 MNHEY, CDR2 SVGAGI. V lost 2 bases and J lost 4; bases outside the gene matches: 8. The CDR3 loop spans 16 amino acids. The CDR3 is CASSYPRTGQGYEQYF. For the CDR3, the DNA is TGTGCCAGCAGTTACCCAAGGACGGGACAGGGGTACGAGCAGTACTTC.

As concerns this clone: A much larger clone lies a single base off, so this may be a read error. The same CDR3 is also encoded by other DNA sequences in this sample. The chain combines TRBV2 with TRBJ2-7, with D possibly matching TRBD1 (6 bases). V lost 4 bases to trimming and J lost 3 bases, with 7 bases between them. The CDR3 length is 12 residues. Germline V gene data show CDR1 as SNHLY and CDR2 as FYNNEI. CDR3 nucleotide sequence: TGTGCCAGCAGTGGGACAGTCTACGAGCAGTACTTC. Translation gives CASSGTVYEQYF.

The chain is built from TRBV6-6 and TRBJ2-7; D tentatively fits TRBD1 or TRBD2 (5 bases each). V was trimmed by 2 bases and J by 0 bases, leaving 8 bases between them. Per the germline V gene, CDR1 is MNHNY and CDR2 is SVGAGI (reference sequence). The CDR3 runs 14 residues. CDR3 amino acids: CASSYRGVSYEQYF. CDR3 bases: TGTGCCAGCAGTTACCGAGGGGTCTCCTACGAGCAGTACTTC.

The V and J genes are TRBV14 and TRBJ2-7, with no clear D. The CDR3 spans 12 residues. Trimming pared 0 bases from V and 4 bases from J, leaving 4 bases between. The germline gives CDR1 SGHDN, CDR2 FVKESK. Written as DNA, the CDR3 is TGTGCCAGCAGCCAAGATGCTTACGAGCAGTACTTC. Translation gives CASSQDAYEQYF.

The J gene is TRBJ2-1, the V gene TRBV7-9; D gene uncertain. Trimming removed 2 bases at V and 2 bases at J, with 10 bases between. Germline V gives CDR1 SEHNR, CDR2 FQNEAQ (reference sequence). CDR3 size: 15 residues. The CDR3 sequence is CASSLKQNTYNEQFF. Written as DNA, the CDR3 is TGTGCCAGCAGCTTAAAACAGAATACCTACAATGAGCAGTTCTTC.